These 31 T cell receptor beta chains came from one sample sequenced in a study of stem cell transplantation in POMP-related autoinflammatory disease. Regarding the study as a whole: Across all analyzed T-cell subsets, patients with PRAID tended toward reduced diversity and increased clonality. Fewer unique TRB V-J gene pairings were identified in patients with PRAID.

No antigens are known for them. Sequencing used immunoSEQ multiplex PCR; TCRdb keeps in-frame clones, though not all of them. The sample lists 11,000 or so clones, 70% to 90% occurring once. The source was CD8+ T cells from PBMCs, collected before stem cell transplantation. These receptors came from a human donor with POMP-related autoinflammation and immune dysregulation (PRAID).

This chain links TRBV5-1 with TRBJ2-7; TRBD1 is a possible D gene (6 bases). Germline CDR1 SGHRS, CDR2 YFSETQ. V shed 0 bases and J shed 0 bases, with 7 bases lying between them. This CDR3 has 14 amino acids. CDR3 residues: CASSLGDNSYEQYF. DNA for the CDR3: TGCGCCAGCAGCTTGGGGGACAACTCCTACGAGCAGTACTTC.

This clone occurred once. The V and J genes are TRBV5-1 and TRBJ2-7, with 10 positions matching TRBD2. Germline-derived CDR1 and CDR2 are SGHRS and YFSETQ. After removal of 4 bases from V and 3 bases from J, the junction contained 4 bases not matched to a gene. The CDR3 runs 14 residues. The CDR3 sequence is CASSLIAGGYEQYF. The DNA of the CDR3 is TGCGCCAGCAGCCTGATAGCGGGAGGCTACGAGCAGTACTTC.

This sequence joins TRBV5-1 and TRBJ2-1; 7 bases are shared with TRBD2. The V gene end was trimmed by 4 bases and the J gene end by 3 bases; junction bases not matched to a gene: 4. This CDR3 is 14 amino acids long. Germline V CDR1 and CDR2: SGHRS, YFSETQ. CDR3 sequence: CASSKGGSYNEQFF. CDR3 DNA sequence: TGCGCCAGCAGCAAAGGCGGGAGCTACAATGAGCAGTTCTTC.

In its sample, this clone was seen once. This chain uses TRBV9 with TRBJ1-1, with 8 bases aligning to TRBD1. V shed 5 bases, J shed 1 base, and the junction held 7 bases outside the gene matches. This CDR3 region has 15 residues. Germline loops: CDR1 SGDLS, CDR2 YYNGEE. The CDR3 DNA sequence: TGTGCCAGCAGGGGAGGGACAGGATCGAACACTGAAGCTTTCTTT. As protein: CASRGGTGSNTEAFF.

The chain joins TRBV7-9 to TRBJ2-1; TRBD2 matches 7 bases. Germline lookup yields CDR1 SEHNR and CDR2 FQNEAQ (reference sequence). J lost 0 bases, V lost 5 bases, and 7 bases had no gene match. The CDR3 has 16 amino acids. In DNA form, the CDR3 reads TGTGCCAGCAGCCCCTCGCGGGGGAGCTCCTACAATGAGCAGTTCTTC. It is translated as CASSPSRGSSYNEQFF.

V usage is TRBV29-1 and J usage is TRBJ2-3; possibly TRBD2 for D (5 bases). Between the trimmed V and J ends, which lost 6 bases and 5 bases, there was a span of 24 bases. The germline V gene has CDR1 SQVTM and CDR2 ANQGSEA. The CDR3 runs 16 residues. DNA of the CDR3: TGCAGCGTGTGGCCTTCTAGCACCCCTTTGGTAGATACGCAGTATTTT. Its protein is CSVWPSSTPLVDTQYF.

The chain uses TRBV9 and TRBJ1-4; no reliable D call. Germline V gene lookup returns CDR1 SGDLS and CDR2 YYNGEE. V was pared by 4 bases and J by 7 bases, with 17 bases between. This CDR3 spans 15 amino acids. The DNA for the CDR3 is TGTGCCAGCAGCCCCTCAGGAGTTATTTCTGAAAAACTGTTTTTT. It is translated as CASSPSGVISEKLFF.

V usage is TRBV7-9 and J usage is TRBJ2-3; D possibly corresponds to TRBD2 (6 bases). Trimming stripped 5 bases from V and 7 bases from J, with 16 bases between. Germline values: CDR1 SEHNR, CDR2 FQNEAQ (reference sequence). The CDR3 loop spans 14 amino acids. The CDR3 protein is CASSLGEVFNTQYF. DNA for the CDR3: TGTGCCAGCAGCCTAGGGGAGGTCTTTAATACGCAGTATTTT. Full variable domain (rest looked up from reference TRBV7-9 and TRBJ2-3): DTGVSQNPRHKITKRGQNVTFRCDPISEHNRLYWYRQTLGQGPEFLTYFQNEAQLEKSRLLSDRFSAERPKGSFSTLEIQRTEQGDSAMYLCASSLGEVFNTQYFGPGTRLTVL.

This chain uses TRBV7-6 with TRBJ1-1; D is ambiguous. The germline V and J ends were trimmed by 6 bases and 3 bases, with 14 bases remaining between them. CDR3 size: 14 residues. Germline V gene lookup returns CDR1 SGHVS and CDR2 FNYEAQ. The CDR3 DNA reads as TGTGCCAGCAGTCCTAGAACTCTATACACTGAAGCTTTCTTT. Protein product: CASSPRTLYTEAFF. Complete variable domain (other parts from reference TRBV7-6 and TRBJ1-1): GAGVSQSPRYKVTKRGQDVALRCDPISGHVSLYWYRQALGQGPEFLTYFNYEAQQDKSGLPNDRFSAERPEGSISTLTIQRTEQRDSAMYRCASSPRTLYTEAFFGQGTRLTVV.

This chain connects TRBV7-9 to TRBJ1-2, with D maybe TRBD1 (6 bases). This CDR3 has 17 residues. Germline V gene lookup returns CDR1 SEHNR and CDR2 FQNEAQ (reference sequence). The V and J ends lost 5 bases and 8 bases respectively, with 27 bases between them. This CDR3 is CASSRTLRDTSQGGYTF. The CDR3 region has the DNA TGTGCCAGCAGCCGCACCCTCCGGGACACCTCTCAGGGAGGCTACACCTTC.

The V call is TRBV11-2, the J call TRBJ2-5; 8 nucleotides agree with TRBD2. The ends lost 10 bases at V and 5 bases at J; junction bases unmatched: 15. This CDR3 is 15 amino acids long. Germline values: CDR1 SGHAT, CDR2 FQNNGV. The CDR3: CATQGREDSWETQYF. CDR3 bases: TGTGCCACCCAGGGGCGGGAGGACTCCTGGGAGACCCAGTACTTC.

The chain recombines TRBV27 with TRBJ2-7, with TRBD1 matching over 9 bases. The CDR3 is 14 amino acids. J gave up 4 bases and V 4 bases, and 5 bases lay outside the gene matches. From germline, CDR1 is MNHEY and CDR2 SMNVEV (reference sequence). CDR3 in amino acids: CASSWGQGDYEQYF. The DNA of the CDR3 is TGTGCCAGCAGTTGGGGACAGGGAGATTACGAGCAGTACTTC.

This chain uses TRBV19 with TRBJ2-1, with D unresolved. The CDR3 length is 15 residues. The V gene lost 3 bases and the J gene lost 8 bases, with 17 bases spanning the gap. Per germline, CDR1 LNHDA and CDR2 SQIVND (reference sequence). The CDR3 reads CASSIVLLALDEQFF. CDR3 coding DNA: TGTGCCAGTAGTATTGTTCTCCTGGCATTGGATGAGCAGTTCTTC.

The J gene is TRBJ2-5, the V gene TRBV7-8, with D maybe TRBD1 (5 bases). CDR1 is SGHVS and CDR2 is FQNEAQ in the germline V gene. CDR3 length: 14 amino acids. V was clipped by 3 bases and J by 5 bases, with 13 bases between them. CDR3 DNA sequence: TGTGCCAGCAGCTTGCAGGGTCACGGGGAGACCCAGTACTTC. Residues: CASSLQGHGETQYF.

This clone has a single count. V usage is TRBV30 and J usage is TRBJ1-2; D is undetermined. Trimming removed 5 bases from V and 8 bases from J, with 15 bases in between. This CDR3 comprises 12 residues. Germline values: CDR1 GTSNPN, CDR2 SVGIG (reference sequence). CDR3 coding DNA: TGTGCCTGGCAAGGCTATTTTGGGGGCTACACCTTC. Protein sequence: CAWQGYFGGYTF.

The chain joins TRBV27 to TRBJ2-1; a weak D match, TRBD1 (6 bases). Germline-derived CDR1 and CDR2 are MNHEY and SMNVEV (reference sequence). This CDR3 spans 13 amino acids. The ends were cut back, 4 bases at V and 6 bases at J, with 10 bases in the middle. CDR3 region: CASSWGPANEQFF. CDR3 DNA: TGTGCCAGCAGTTGGGGGCCTGCCAATGAGCAGTTCTTC.

A single count supports this clone. The V and J genes are TRBV2 and TRBJ2-1; no firm D call. V was shortened by 3 bases and J by 4 bases, with 4 bases between the two germline ends. The CDR3 sequence is 12 residues long. The germline V gene encodes CDR1 SNHLY and CDR2 FYNNEI. The CDR3 sequence is CASSDFYNEQFF. Here the CDR3 DNA reads TGTGCCAGCAGTGACTTTTACAATGAGCAGTTCTTC.

The chain's CDR3 is CASIHSSSHYNYGYTF. CDR3 DNA sequence: TGTGCCAGCATCCACAGTAGTAGCCACTATAACTATGGCTACACCTTC. The chain has TRBV6-6 and TRBJ1-2; no clear D. The length of the CDR3 is 16 residues. Germline lookup yields CDR1 MNHNY and CDR2 SVGAGI (reference sequence). V was clipped by 7 bases and J by 1 base, with 19 bases between them.

The J gene is TRBJ1-2, the V gene TRBV28, with TRBD1 identical over 8 bases. Germline CDR1 is MDHEN and CDR2 is SYDVKM. After removal of 5 bases from V and 7 bases from J, the junction contained 15 bases not matched to a gene. CDR3 length: 16 residues. The CDR3 region has the DNA TGTGCCAGCAGTCTCCTATCGGACAGGGCCACCGGTGGCTACACCTTC. Encoded protein: CASSLLSDRATGGYTF.

This chain uses TRBV7-6 with TRBJ2-6; unclear D gene. V was pared by 5 bases and J by 4 bases, with 12 bases between. This CDR3 is 15 amino acids long. CDR1 and CDR2 (germline): SGHVS, FNYEAQ. CDR3 in DNA: TGTGCCAGCAGCCCTGGTTTTGGAGGGGCCAACGTCCTGACTTTC. Its translation is CASSPGFGGANVLTF.

This clone occurred a few times. The CDR3 DNA reads as TGTGCCAGCAGCCCCAGACAGAATTCACCCCTCCACTTT. Its translation is CASSPRQNSPLHF. The chain employs TRBV7-6 and TRBJ1-6, with D possibly TRBD1 on 5 matching bases. V was cut by 5 bases and J by 7 bases, with 9 bases left in between. The CDR3 totals 13 residues. Germline lookup yields CDR1 SGHVS and CDR2 FNYEAQ. The whole variable domain, remainder taken from reference TRBV7-6 and TRBJ1-6, is GAGVSQSPRYKVTKRGQDVALRCDPISGHVSLYWYRQALGQGPEFLTYFNYEAQQDKSGLPNDRFSAERPEGSISTLTIQRTEQRDSAMYRCASSPRQNSPLHFGNGTRLTVT.

The chain has TRBV4-1 and TRBJ1-5, with unresolved D. Trimming removed 4 bases at V and 3 bases at J, with 13 bases between. Germline loops: CDR1 MGHRA, CDR2 YSYEKL. The CDR3 length is 15 residues. This chain's CDR3 is CASSPRSVDNQPQHF. As DNA, the CDR3 is TGCGCCAGCAGCCCGCGGTCCGTGGACAATCAGCCCCAGCATTTT.

This clone appeared a single time. The CDR3 coding sequence is TGTGCCAGCAGACAGACAGGGAAGGACGAGCAGTACTTC. Translated, it gives CASRQTGKDEQYF. This chain joins TRBV28 and TRBJ2-7; TRBD1 aligns across 7 bases. The CDR3 is 13 amino acids. Trimming at V came to 6 bases and at J to 5 bases, leaving 7 bases not matched to a gene. Germline V gene sequence: CDR1 MDHEN, CDR2 SYDVKM.

In its sample, this clone was seen once. The chain employs TRBV4-2 and TRBJ2-7; 7 bases match TRBD1. There are 16 residues in the CDR3. Germline V lookup: CDR1 LGHNA, CDR2 YNFKEQ. J was trimmed by 3 bases and V by 2 bases; bases with no gene match: 10. CDR3: CASSQTTGFDNYEQYF. The CDR3 DNA follows: TGTGCCAGCAGCCAAACGACAGGGTTCGACAACTACGAGCAGTACTTC.

This clone came up a few times. The V gene is TRBV6-1, the J gene TRBJ2-3, with D maybe TRBD2 (6 bases). CDR3 length: 15 residues. Trimming removed 11 bases at V and 2 bases at J, with 20 bases between. Germline V gene sequence: CDR1 MNHNS, CDR2 SASEGT. CDR3 sequence: CAGGFAGHDTDTQYF. DNA of the CDR3: TGTGCCGGGGGATTCGCGGGGCACGACACAGATACGCAGTATTTT.

The rearrangement uses TRBV30 and TRBJ2-4, with 10 bases matching TRBD2. The CDR3 contains 13 residues. Germline V lookup: CDR1 GTSNPN, CDR2 SVGIG (reference sequence). V lost 3 bases, J lost 7 bases, and 3 bases stayed unmatched. CDR3 in amino acids: CAWRAGGHNIQYF. In DNA, the CDR3 is TGTGCCTGGAGAGCGGGGGGGCACAACATTCAGTACTTC.

In DNA form, the CDR3 reads TGTGCCAGCAGCCCAAGGCAGGTAGGCACTGAAGCTTTCTTT. Encoded protein: CASSPRQVGTEAFF. The genes are TRBV5-6 and TRBJ1-1; D is uncertain. Trimming removed 4 bases at V and 4 bases at J, with 14 bases between. The CDR3 has 14 amino acids. Germline assignment: CDR1 SGHDT and CDR2 YYEEEE. Full variable domain (missing parts from reference TRBV5-6 and TRBJ1-1): DAGVTQSPTHLIKTRGQQVTLRCSPKSGHDTVSWYQQALGQGPQFIFQYYEEEERQRGNFPDRFSGHQFPNYSSELNVNALLLGDSALYLCASSPRQVGTEAFFGQGTRLTVV.

This clone was counted only a few times. The V gene is TRBV7-9, the J gene TRBJ1-5, with D perhaps matching TRBD1 (5 bases). This CDR3 spans 15 amino acids. Germline loops: CDR1 SEHNR, CDR2 FQNEAQ (reference sequence). V lost 2 bases, J lost 5 bases, and 13 bases lay in between. CDR3 amino acids: CASSLSGGLHQPQHF. Here the CDR3 DNA reads TGTGCCAGCAGCTTAAGCGGGGGGTTGCATCAGCCCCAGCATTTT.

The chain recombines TRBV7-9 with TRBJ2-7; 7 nucleotides match TRBD1. V lost 4 bases and J lost 6; bases outside the gene matches: 12. This CDR3 comprises 15 residues. CDR1 and CDR2 from the germline V gene are SEHNR and FQNEAQ (reference sequence). In nucleotides, the CDR3 is TGTGCCAGCAGCTCGGTACAGGGGTTATCGAGCGAGCAGTACTTC. It codes for CASSSVQGLSSEQYF.

The chain joins TRBV12-5 to TRBJ1-3; D perhaps matches TRBD1 (5 bases). The germline gives CDR1 LGHNT, CDR2 FRNRAP. The CDR3 totals 13 residues. V gave up 7 bases and J gave up 3 bases, with 10 bases separating them. CDR3 in amino acids: CASVGEGGNTIYF. In nucleotides, the CDR3 is TGTGCTAGTGTGGGGGAGGGTGGAAACACCATATATTTT.

The chain is built from TRBV19 and TRBJ1-5, with D unresolved. Trimming pared 6 bases from V and 0 bases from J, leaving 12 bases between. This CDR3 is 15 amino acids long. Germline V CDR1 and CDR2: LNHDA, SQIVND (reference sequence). The CDR3 reads CASRVESHSNQPQHF. The DNA of the CDR3 is TGTGCCAGTAGGGTAGAGTCTCATAGCAATCAGCCCCAGCATTTT.